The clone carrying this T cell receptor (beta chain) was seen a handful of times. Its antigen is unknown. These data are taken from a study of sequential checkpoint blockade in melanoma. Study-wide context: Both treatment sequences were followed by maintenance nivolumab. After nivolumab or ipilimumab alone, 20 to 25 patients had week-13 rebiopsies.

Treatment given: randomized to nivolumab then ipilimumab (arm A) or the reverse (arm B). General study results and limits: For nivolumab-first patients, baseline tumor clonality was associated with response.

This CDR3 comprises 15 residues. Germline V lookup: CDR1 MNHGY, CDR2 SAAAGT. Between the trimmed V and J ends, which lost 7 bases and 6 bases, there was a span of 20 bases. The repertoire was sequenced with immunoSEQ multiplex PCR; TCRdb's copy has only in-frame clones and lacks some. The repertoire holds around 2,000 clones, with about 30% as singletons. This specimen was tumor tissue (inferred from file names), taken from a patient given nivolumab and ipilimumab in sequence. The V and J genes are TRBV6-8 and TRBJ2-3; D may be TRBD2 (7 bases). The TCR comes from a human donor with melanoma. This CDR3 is CASTSGGGEGDTQYF. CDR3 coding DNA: TGTGCCAGCACGAGTGGGGGGGGCGAGGGCGATACGCAGTATTTT.